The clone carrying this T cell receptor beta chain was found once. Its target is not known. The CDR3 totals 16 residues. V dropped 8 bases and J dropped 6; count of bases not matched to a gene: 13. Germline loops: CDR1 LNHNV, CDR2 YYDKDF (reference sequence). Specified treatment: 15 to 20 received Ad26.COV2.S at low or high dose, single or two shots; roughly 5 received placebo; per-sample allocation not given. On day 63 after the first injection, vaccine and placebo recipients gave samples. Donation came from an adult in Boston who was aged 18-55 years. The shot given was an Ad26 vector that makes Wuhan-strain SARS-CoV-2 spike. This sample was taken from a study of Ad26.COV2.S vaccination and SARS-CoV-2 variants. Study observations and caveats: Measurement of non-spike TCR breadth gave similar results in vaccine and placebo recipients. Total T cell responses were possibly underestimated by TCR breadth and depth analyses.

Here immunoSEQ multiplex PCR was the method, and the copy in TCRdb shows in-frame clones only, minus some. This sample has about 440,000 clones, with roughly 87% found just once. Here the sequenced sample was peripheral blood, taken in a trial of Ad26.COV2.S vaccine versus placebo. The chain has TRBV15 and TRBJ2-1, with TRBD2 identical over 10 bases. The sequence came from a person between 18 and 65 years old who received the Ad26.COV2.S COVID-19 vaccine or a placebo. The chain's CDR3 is CATSLGASGRGNEQFF. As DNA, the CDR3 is TGTGCCACCTCACTCGGGGCTAGCGGGAGAGGCAATGAGCAGTTCTTC.